The next 16 T cell receptor beta chains were all read from a single sample in a study of T cells in Graves' hyperthyroidism and ophthalmopathy. RNA transcripts served as the template for amplifying TCR beta CDR3 regions. The TCR CDR3 first-round RT-PCR relied on the HTBI primer set. TCRdb processed the multiplex PCR reads anew with MiXCR; each CDR3 protein has one entry. Among approximately 380,000 distinct CDR3 sequences, approximately 17% were seen once, and the ten largest hold roughly two fifths. Sequencing was done on a sample of blood. These receptors were obtained from a man aged 18 to 30 with Graves' ophthalmopathy.

This clonotype was counted at least ten times. This CDR3 reads CASSAIGQSTDTQYF. CDR3 in DNA: TGTGCCAGCAGCGCGATCGGACAGAGCACAGATACGCAGTATTTT. The chain has TRBV7-9 and TRBJ2-3, with D tentatively TRBD1 (6 bases). V lost 5 bases and J lost 0, with 12 bases in between. CDR3 length: 15 residues. Per the germline V gene, CDR1 is SEHNR and CDR2 is FQNEAQ (reference sequence).

This chain joins TRBV6-5 and TRBJ2-1, with 7 bases aligning to TRBD2. Germline V gives CDR1 MNHEY, CDR2 SVGAGI. This CDR3 region has 16 residues. The ends lost 0 bases at V and 7 bases at J; junction bases unmatched: 9. CDR3 sequence: CASSYSRGGRVNEQFF. The CDR3 DNA is TGTGCCAGCAGTTACTCGCGGGGAGGGAGAGTGAATGAGCAGTTCTTC.

This clonotype was seen many times. This rearrangement joins TRBV3-1 to TRBJ2-1; a possible D gene is TRBD2 (7 bases). V lost 1 base to trimming and J lost 7 bases, with 17 bases between them. The V gene's germline CDR1 is LGHDT and CDR2 YNNKEL (reference sequence). This CDR3 spans 16 amino acids. The CDR3 DNA reads TGTGCCAGCAGCCAAGGTTCCGGGGGGCTACGGAATGAGCAGTTCTTC. Amino acids: CASSQGSGGLRNEQFF.

The genes are TRBV2 and TRBJ2-5; D is perhaps TRBD1 (7 bases). CDR1 SNHLY and CDR2 FYNNEI come from the germline V gene. V was trimmed by 8 bases and J by 5 bases, leaving 21 bases between them. CDR3 length: 15 amino acids. The CDR3 coding sequence is TGTGCCAGCCGGCGAGCCAGGGGGGCGCGGGAGACCCAGTACTTC. It yields the protein CASRRARGARETQYF. The full variable domain, completed using reference TRBV2 and TRBJ2-5, is EPEVTQTPSHQVTQMGQEVILRCVPISNHLYFYWYRQILGQKVEFLVSFYNNEISEKSEIFDDQFSVERPDGSNFTLKIRSTKLEDSAMYFCASRRARGARETQYFGPGTRLLVL.

Ten or more counts support this clonotype. The chain has TRBV13 and TRBJ2-2, with D maybe TRBD1 (5 bases). The germline V gene encodes CDR1 PRHDT and CDR2 FYEKMQ (reference sequence). The ends were cut back, 1 base at V and 5 bases at J, with 5 bases in the middle. The CDR3 is 13 residues long. CDR3 bases: TGTGCCAGCAGCTTAGCAGGGACCGGGGAGCTGTTTTTT. Its protein product is CASSLAGTGELFF.

The rearrangement links TRBV20-1 to TRBJ2-1, with D possibly being TRBD1 or TRBD2 (7 bases each). The CDR3 runs 12 residues. Trimming removed 4 bases at V and 9 bases at J, with 13 bases between. Germline CDR1 DFQATT, CDR2 SNEGSKA (reference sequence). The CDR3: CSATRGGSEQFF. Here the CDR3 DNA reads TGCAGTGCTACCAGGGGGGGAAGTGAGCAGTTCTTC.

Points on this clonotype: The missing conserved phenylalanine or tryptophan at the end of this CDR3 makes a read error likely. The chain employs TRBV20-1 and TRBJ2-1; 16 positions match TRBD2. Germline V gives CDR1 DFQATT, CDR2 SNEGSKA (reference sequence). The V and J ends lost 2 bases and 6 bases, in that order; junction bases with no gene match: 4. The CDR3 has 16 residues. This CDR3 reads CSARPGTSGGANEQFL. For the CDR3, the DNA is TGCAGTGCTAGACCCGGGACTAGCGGGGGGGCCAATGAGCAGTTCCTC.

This clonotype appeared a few times. The chain couples TRBV27 to TRBJ2-7; no firm D call. CDR3 size: 15 residues. In germline, CDR1 is MNHEY, CDR2 SMNVEV (reference sequence). Trimming shortened V by 6 bases and J by 2 bases, and 17 bases separated the two germline ends. The CDR3 spells CASSLGAGTPYEQYF. The CDR3, as DNA: TGTGCCAGCAGCTTGGGCGCAGGCACTCCCTACGAGCAGTACTTC.

This clonotype was counted ten times or more. The rearrangement links TRBV3-1 to TRBJ1-4; the D is unclear. The germline V gene has CDR1 LGHDT and CDR2 YNNKEL (reference sequence). The CDR3 sequence is 13 residues long. V dropped 1 base and J dropped 5 bases, with 5 bases sitting between them. In nucleotides, the CDR3 is TGTGCCAGCAGCCAAGGGACGAATGAAAAACTGTTTTTT. It encodes CASSQGTNEKLFF.

This clonotype was detected many times. This sequence joins TRBV5-1 and TRBJ2-1; the match to TRBD2 covers 10 bases. V trimming: 2 bases; J trimming: 2 bases; junction bases outside the gene matches: 4. Germline lookup yields CDR1 SGHRS and CDR2 YFSETQ. The CDR3 length is 16 residues. The DNA for the CDR3 is TGCGCCAGCAGCTTTAGCGGGGGGCATGCCTACAATGAGCAGTTCTTC. It is translated as CASSFSGGHAYNEQFF.

In this sample, this clonotype turned up a few times. The chain combines TRBV5-1 with TRBJ2-3; 15 bases map to TRBD2. Germline CDR1 SGHRS, CDR2 YFSETQ. V dropped 3 bases and J dropped 6; count of bases not matched to a gene: 5. There are 16 residues in the CDR3. DNA for the CDR3: TGCGCCAGCAGCTGGGGACTAGCGGGGGGAGCGGATACGCAGTATTTT. Translation gives CASSWGLAGGADTQYF.

In this sample, this clonotype turned up many times. The V call is TRBV6-1, the J call TRBJ1-1; D is uncertain. V was pared by 3 bases and J by 8 bases, with 13 bases between. The CDR3 covers 13 residues. Germline V gene sequence: CDR1 MNHNS, CDR2 SASEGT. In DNA form, the CDR3 reads TGTGCCAGCAGTGAGTTCGTACAGCCGGAAGCTTTCTTT. This sequence encodes CASSEFVQPEAFF.

This clonotype has a count of ten or more. The chain links TRBV20-1 to TRBJ1-5; tentative D call: TRBD1 (6 bases). Germline CDR1 and CDR2: DFQATT and SNEGSKA (reference sequence). Trimming took off 3 bases at V and 6 bases at J, with 9 bases between the two ends. This CDR3 region has 12 residues. DNA of the CDR3: TGCAGTGCTAGCTCGGGGGCTCAGCCCCAGCATTTT. As protein: CSASSGAQPQHF.

This chain joins TRBV12-3 or TRBV12-4 and TRBJ2-1, with 7 bases fitting TRBD1. V shed 6 bases and J 0 bases; nucleotides not matched to a gene: 5. The CDR3 has 15 amino acids. The CDR3 is CASRPTGTSYNEQFF. The DNA of the CDR3 is TGTGCCAGCAGACCGACAGGGACCTCCTACAATGAGCAGTTCTTC.

The CDR3 DNA reads as TGTGCCAGCTCACCATCTTCTGCGTCCGGGTCTACTTCCACAGATACGCAGTATTTT. Protein sequence: CASSPSSASGSTSTDTQYF. This chain joins TRBV18 and TRBJ2-3, with unresolved D. CDR1 is KGHSH, CDR2 LQKENI, per germline. The V end lost 2 bases, the J end lost 2 bases, and 23 bases lay between the germline ends. CDR3 length: 19 residues.

There are a few counts of this clonotype. The CDR3 nucleotides are TGCAGTGCTTTTTACACAGGGACCACTGAAGCTTTCTTT. This codes for CSAFYTGTTEAFF. The chain has TRBV20-1 and TRBJ1-1, with D possibly matching TRBD1 (6 bases). Germline V gene lookup returns CDR1 DFQATT and CDR2 SNEGSKA (reference sequence). With 5 bases removed from V and 4 bases from J, the gap between germline ends came to 14 bases. The CDR3 length is 13 residues.